Listed below are T cell receptor beta chains from one sample, sequenced in a study of graft-versus-host responses after intestinal transplantation. Profiled with immunoSEQ multiplex PCR; TCRdb holds only in-frame clones, not every one. The table records 62,000 or so clones, 90% to 95% of them present only once. Antigen specificity for these receptors is unknown. Specimen: unstimulated CD8+ T cells sorted from spleen or lymph node cells, collected before transplant. Receptors were obtained from a human donor who was the organ donor for an intestinal transplant. The CDR3 runs from the conserved cysteine through the conserved F or W. D genes are given only for firm matches. Only some rows state a clone size, as once, few, many or a class for expanded clones.

size: NA; length: 16; V: TRBV7-3; J: TRBJ1-2; D: NA; DNA: TGTGCCAGCAGCCGCTGGGAGATCTTCAGGGGCTATGGCTACACCTTC; CDR3: CASSRWEIFRGYGYTF
size: NA; length: 15; V: TRBV9; J: TRBJ2-7; D: NA; DNA: TGTGCCAGCAGCGTAGATGGCGAGCGAACCTACGAGCAGTACTTC; CDR3: CASSVDGERTYEQYF
size: few; length: 10; V: TRBV5-1; J: TRBJ2-7; D: NA; DNA: TGCGCCAGCCCTTACTACGAGCAGTACTTC; CDR3: CASPYYEQYF
size: NA; length: 17; V: TRBV27; J: TRBJ2-1; D: NA; DNA: TGTGCCAGCAGTTTAGAAGGGACTCCCAGCTCCTACAATGAGCAGTTCTTC; CDR3: CASSLEGTPSSYNEQFF
size: once; length: 13; V: TRBV4-3; J: TRBJ2-7; D: NA; DNA: TGCGCCAGCAGCCGTGACTCTACTGGCGAGCAGTACTTC; CDR3: CASSRDSTGEQYF
size: NA; length: 14; V: TRBV7-9; J: TRBJ2-2; D: NA; DNA: TGTGCCAGCAGCTGGGCAGCTTCTACCGGGGAGCTGTTTTTT; CDR3: CASSWAASTGELFF
size: NA; length: 16; V: TRBV27; J: TRBJ2-3; D: TRBD2; DNA: TGTGCCAGCAATCCAATGATAGCGGGGCTCACAGATACGCAGTATTTT; CDR3: CASNPMIAGLTDTQYF
size: NA; length: 14; V: TRBV11-2; J: TRBJ1-2; D: NA; DNA: TGTGCCAGCAGCTTGGAGGGGTTCGGCGCAGGCTACACCTTC; CDR3: CASSLEGFGAGYTF
size: NA; length: 16; V: TRBV13; J: TRBJ2-1; D: TRBD2; DNA: TGTGCCAGCAGCAAATACGGACTAGCGGGAAGGGTTGAGCAGTTCTTC; CDR3: CASSKYGLAGRVEQFF
size: NA; length: 15; V: TRBV6-5; J: TRBJ2-7; D: TRBD2; DNA: TGTGCCAGCAGTTACTCCACTAGCGGAACCTACGAGCAGTACTTC; CDR3: CASSYSTSGTYEQYF
size: NA; length: 15; V: TRBV5-5; J: TRBJ2-7; D: TRBD1; DNA: TGTGCCAGCAGCTTTATAGGGACAGGGGTGGACGAGCAGTACTTC; CDR3: CASSFIGTGVDEQYF
size: NA; length: 14; V: TRBV19; J: TRBJ2-7; D: NA; DNA: TGTGCCAGTAGTATAGCGAGTAGCTCCTACGAGCAGTACTTC; CDR3: CASSIASSSYEQYF